This TCR beta chain was recorded in a study of T cell repertoires in cytomegalovirus infection (dated by TCRdb to the late 2010s). Study-wide context: Because public TCR beta signatures pointed to carriage of CMV infection together with the matching HLA type, the HLA type of each donor mattered for the analysis. On the study overall, not on this receptor specifically: The ex vivo response was dominated by HLA-C-restricted CMV-specific TCR beta clonotypes, and the single most frequent clonotype in two of eight donors was supplied by these HLA-C-restricted clonotypes. In both this cohort and an independent cohort of 352 donors, the cumulative frequency of public TCR beta family members distinguished carriers of CMV infection plus the relevant HLA type.

The sample was run on an Illumina HiSeq 1500. TCRdb ran its own pipeline on the public reads, namely fastp trimming at Q25 and MiXCR clone calling, and kept in-frame beta chains. Rows merge per CDR3 protein into single entries with the most common DNA and genes. Within this sample are about 450,000 distinct CDR3 sequences, with 31% of them counted one time only. The ten largest clones take up around 13% of the sample. There are many counts of this clonotype. Its antigen is unknown. No much larger clone exists at a distance of one base, and base qualities are not known. After removal of 5 bases from V and 6 bases from J, the junction retains 3 bases not matched to a gene. From a lookup of the germline V gene, CDR1 and CDR2 are SGHVS and FQNEAQ. The CDR3, cysteine through phenylalanine, is 14 amino acids long. Just the 42-base CDR3 DNA is kept, in frame starting at base 1.

The specimen was PBMCs. The chain is assembled from TRBV7-8 and TRBJ1-6; 8 nucleotides in the junction match TRBD1. The sequence came from a human donor in good health (CMV status not recorded). Some clones in this sample may be carry-over from other donors' samples. Read as DNA, the sequence is TGTGCCAGCAGCCCTACAGGGGGTAATTCACCCCTCCACTTT. Translated, it reads CASSPTGGNSPLHF.